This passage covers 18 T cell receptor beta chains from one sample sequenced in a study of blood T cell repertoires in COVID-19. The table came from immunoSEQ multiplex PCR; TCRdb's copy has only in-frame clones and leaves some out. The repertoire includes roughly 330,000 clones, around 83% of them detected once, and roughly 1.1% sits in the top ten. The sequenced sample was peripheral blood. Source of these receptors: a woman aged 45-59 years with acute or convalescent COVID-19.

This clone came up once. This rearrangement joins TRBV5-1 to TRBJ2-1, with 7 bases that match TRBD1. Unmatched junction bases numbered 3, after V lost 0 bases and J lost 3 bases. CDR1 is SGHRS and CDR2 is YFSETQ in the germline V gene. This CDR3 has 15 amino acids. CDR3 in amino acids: CASSLDDRDYNEQFF. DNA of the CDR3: TGCGCCAGCAGCTTGGACGACAGGGACTACAATGAGCAGTTCTTC.

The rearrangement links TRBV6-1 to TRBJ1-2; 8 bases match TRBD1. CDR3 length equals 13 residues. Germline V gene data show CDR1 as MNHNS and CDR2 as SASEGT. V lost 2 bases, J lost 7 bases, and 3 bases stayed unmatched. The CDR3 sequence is CASSERTGLGYTF. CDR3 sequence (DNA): TGTGCCAGCAGTGAAAGGACAGGGCTTGGCTACACCTTC.

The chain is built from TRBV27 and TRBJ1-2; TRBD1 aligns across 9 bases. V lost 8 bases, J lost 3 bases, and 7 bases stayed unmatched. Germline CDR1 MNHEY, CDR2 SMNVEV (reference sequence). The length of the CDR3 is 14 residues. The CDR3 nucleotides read TGTGCCAGCTCCCACCGGGACAGGGACTATGGCTACACCTTC. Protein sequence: CASSHRDRDYGYTF.

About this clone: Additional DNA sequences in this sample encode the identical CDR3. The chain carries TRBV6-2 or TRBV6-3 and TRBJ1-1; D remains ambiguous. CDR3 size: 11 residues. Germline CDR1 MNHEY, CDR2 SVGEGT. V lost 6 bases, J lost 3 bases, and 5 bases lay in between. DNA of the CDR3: TGTGCCAGCAGCCGAGACACTGAAGCTTTCTTT. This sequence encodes CASSRDTEAFF.

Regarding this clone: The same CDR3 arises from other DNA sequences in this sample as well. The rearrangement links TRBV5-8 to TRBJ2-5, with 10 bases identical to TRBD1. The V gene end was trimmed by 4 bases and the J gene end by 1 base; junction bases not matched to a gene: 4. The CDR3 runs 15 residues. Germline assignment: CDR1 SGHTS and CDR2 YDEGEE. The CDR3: CASSRQGAPQETQYF. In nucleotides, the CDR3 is TGTGCCAGCAGCCGACAGGGGGCGCCCCAAGAGACCCAGTACTTC. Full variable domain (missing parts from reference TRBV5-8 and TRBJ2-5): EAGVTQSPTHLIKTRGQQATLRCSPISGHTSVYWYQQALGLGLQFLLWYDEGEERNRGNFPPRFSGRQFPNYSSELNVNALELEDSALYLCASSRQGAPQETQYFGPGTRLLVL.

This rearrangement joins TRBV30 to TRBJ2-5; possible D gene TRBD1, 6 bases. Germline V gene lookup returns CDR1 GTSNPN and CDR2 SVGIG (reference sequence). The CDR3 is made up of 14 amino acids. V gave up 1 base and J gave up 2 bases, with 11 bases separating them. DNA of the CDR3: TGTGCCTGGAGTGGGACAGTCCTTCAAGAGACCCAGTACTTC. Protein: CAWSGTVLQETQYF.

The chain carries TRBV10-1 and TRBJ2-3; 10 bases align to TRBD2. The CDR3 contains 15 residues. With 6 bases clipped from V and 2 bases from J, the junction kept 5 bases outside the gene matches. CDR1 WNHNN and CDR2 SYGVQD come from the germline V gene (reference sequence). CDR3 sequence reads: CASRVAGGTTDTQYF. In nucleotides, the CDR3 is TGCGCCAGCAGGGTAGCGGGAGGAACCACAGATACGCAGTATTTT.

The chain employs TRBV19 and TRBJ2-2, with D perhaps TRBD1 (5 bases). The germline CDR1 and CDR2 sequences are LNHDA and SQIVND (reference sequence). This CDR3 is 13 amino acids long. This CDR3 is CVSQAANTGELFF. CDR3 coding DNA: TGTGTATCACAGGCGGCTAACACCGGGGAGCTGTTTTTT.

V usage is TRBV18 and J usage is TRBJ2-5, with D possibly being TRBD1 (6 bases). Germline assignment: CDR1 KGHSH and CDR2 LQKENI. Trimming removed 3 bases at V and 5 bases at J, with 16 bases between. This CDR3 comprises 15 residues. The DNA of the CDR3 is TGTGCCAGCTCACCCACTACAGATAGGGGGGAGACCCAGTACTTC. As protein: CASSPTTDRGETQYF. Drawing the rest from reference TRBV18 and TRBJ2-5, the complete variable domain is NAGVMQNPRHLVRRRGQEARLRCSPMKGHSHVYWYRQLPEEGLKFMVYLQKENIIDESGMPKERFSAEFPKEGPSILRIQQVVRGDSAAYFCASSPTTDRGETQYFGPGTRLLVL.

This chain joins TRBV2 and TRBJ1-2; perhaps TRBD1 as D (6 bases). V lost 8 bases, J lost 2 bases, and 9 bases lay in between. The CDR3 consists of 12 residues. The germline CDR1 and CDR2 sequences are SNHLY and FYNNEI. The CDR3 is CASGGLNYGYTF. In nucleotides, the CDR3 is TGTGCCAGCGGGGGCCTCAACTATGGCTACACCTTC.

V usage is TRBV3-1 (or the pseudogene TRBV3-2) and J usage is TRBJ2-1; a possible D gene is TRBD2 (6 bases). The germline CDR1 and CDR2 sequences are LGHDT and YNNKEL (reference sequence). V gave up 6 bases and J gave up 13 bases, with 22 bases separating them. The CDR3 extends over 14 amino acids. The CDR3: CASRASGRGSDQFF. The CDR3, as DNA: TGTGCCAGCAGGGCCAGCGGGCGAGGCTCGGATCAGTTCTTC.

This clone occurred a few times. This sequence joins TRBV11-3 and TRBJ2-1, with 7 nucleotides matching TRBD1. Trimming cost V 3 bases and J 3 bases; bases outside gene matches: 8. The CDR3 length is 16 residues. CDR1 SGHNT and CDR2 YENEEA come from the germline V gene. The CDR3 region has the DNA TGTGCCAGCAGCTTTTCCCGGACAGGCGACTACAATGAGCAGTTCTTC. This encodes CASSFSRTGDYNEQFF.

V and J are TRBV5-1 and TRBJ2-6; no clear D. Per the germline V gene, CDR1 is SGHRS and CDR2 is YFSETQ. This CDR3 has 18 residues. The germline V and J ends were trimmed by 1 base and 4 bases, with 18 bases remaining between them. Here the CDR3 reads CASSLSSSGSSGANVLTF. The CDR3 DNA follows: TGCGCCAGCAGCTTGAGCTCGTCAGGATCCTCCGGGGCCAACGTCCTGACTTTC.

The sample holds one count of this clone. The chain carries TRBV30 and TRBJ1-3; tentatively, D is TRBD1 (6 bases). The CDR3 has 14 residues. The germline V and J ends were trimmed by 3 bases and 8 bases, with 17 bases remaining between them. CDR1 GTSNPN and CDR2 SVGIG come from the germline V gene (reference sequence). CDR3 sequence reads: CAWSAGDRTDTIYF. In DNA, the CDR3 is TGTGCCTGGAGCGCAGGGGACCGGACGGACACCATATATTTT.

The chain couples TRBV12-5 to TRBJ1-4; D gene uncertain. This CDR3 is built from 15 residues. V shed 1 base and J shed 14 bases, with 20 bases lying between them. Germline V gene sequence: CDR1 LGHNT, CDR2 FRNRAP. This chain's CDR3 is CASGLGTSEASILFF. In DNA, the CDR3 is TGTGCTAGTGGTTTGGGGACCTCGGAGGCCTCCATTCTGTTTTTT.

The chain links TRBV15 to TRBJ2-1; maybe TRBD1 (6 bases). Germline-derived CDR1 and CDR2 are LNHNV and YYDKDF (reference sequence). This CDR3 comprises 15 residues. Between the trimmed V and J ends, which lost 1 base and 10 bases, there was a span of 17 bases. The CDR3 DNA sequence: TGTGCCACCAGCAGAGCCTTGGACAGTGTATACGAGCAGTTCTTC. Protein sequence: CATSRALDSVYEQFF.

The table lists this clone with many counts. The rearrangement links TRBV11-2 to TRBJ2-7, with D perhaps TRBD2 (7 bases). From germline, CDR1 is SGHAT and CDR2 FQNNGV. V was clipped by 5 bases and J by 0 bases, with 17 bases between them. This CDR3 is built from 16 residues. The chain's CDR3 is CASSRGGQGSSYEQYF. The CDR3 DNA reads TGTGCCAGCAGCCGGGGAGGGCAGGGGTCCTCCTACGAGCAGTACTTC.

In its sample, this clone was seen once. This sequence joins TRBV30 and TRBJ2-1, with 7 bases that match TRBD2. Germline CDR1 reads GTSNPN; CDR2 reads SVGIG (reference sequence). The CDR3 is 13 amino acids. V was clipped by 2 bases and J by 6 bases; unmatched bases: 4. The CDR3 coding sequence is TGTGCCTGGAGTCCCTCGGGGGGCAATGAGCAGTTCTTC. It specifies CAWSPSGGNEQFF.